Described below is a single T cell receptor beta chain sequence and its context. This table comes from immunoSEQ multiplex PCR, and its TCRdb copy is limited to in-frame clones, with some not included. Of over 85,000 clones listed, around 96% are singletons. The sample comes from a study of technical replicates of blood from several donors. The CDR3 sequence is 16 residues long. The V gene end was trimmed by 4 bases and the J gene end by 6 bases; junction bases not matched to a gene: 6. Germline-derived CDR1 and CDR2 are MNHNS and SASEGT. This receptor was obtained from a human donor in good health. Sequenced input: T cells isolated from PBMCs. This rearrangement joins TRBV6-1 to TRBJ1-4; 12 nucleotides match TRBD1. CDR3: CASSGPGTGGYEKLFF. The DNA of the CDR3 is TGTGCCAGCAGTGGACCCGGGACAGGGGGCTATGAAAAACTGTTTTTT.